The 25 T cell receptor beta chains in this list originate from one sample, sequenced in a study of cytomegalovirus exposure and HLA in healthy donors. The PCR contained 60 Vbeta and 13 Jbeta primers. Sequencing was performed with immunoSEQ multiplex PCR; in TCRdb, only in-frame clones are kept and a portion is missing. The sample shows about 180,000 clones, about four fifths of them seen only once. The source material was PBMCs. The receptor source for this set is a male donor in good health and CMV-seronegative.

The rearrangement uses TRBV5-5 and TRBJ1-5; 9 positions agree with TRBD1. Germline V gene lookup returns CDR1 SGHKS and CDR2 YYEKEE (reference sequence). Unmatched junction bases numbered 3, after V lost 3 bases and J lost 5 bases. This CDR3 comprises 14 residues. CDR3 coding DNA: TGTGCCAGCAGCTGGGGACAGGGTGATCAGCCCCAGCATTTT. It codes for CASSWGQGDQPQHF.

The rearrangement joins TRBV25-1 to TRBJ2-2, with TRBD1 matching 8 bases. V trimming: 7 bases; J trimming: 6 bases; junction bases outside the gene matches: 10. Germline V gene lookup returns CDR1 MGHDK and CDR2 SYGVNS. The CDR3 totals 15 residues. CDR3 protein: CASTPGQALSGELFF. The CDR3 region has the DNA TGTGCCAGCACGCCGGGACAGGCTTTGTCCGGGGAGCTGTTTTTT. The whole variable domain, filled in from reference TRBV25-1 and TRBJ2-2, reads EADIYQTPRYLVIGTGKKITLECSQTMGHDKMYWYQQDPGMELHLIHYSYGVNSTEKGDLSSESTVSRIRTEHFPLTLESARPSHTSQYLCASTPGQALSGELFFGEGSRLTVL.

The genes are TRBV6-5 and TRBJ2-7; the match to TRBD1 covers 9 bases. The CDR3 extends over 14 amino acids. The V gene's germline CDR1 is MNHEY and CDR2 SVGAGI. V gave up 6 bases and J gave up 3 bases; unmatched junction bases: 6. CDR3 protein: CASRGGQGNYEQYF. The CDR3 DNA is TGTGCCAGCAGGGGCGGACAGGGGAACTACGAGCAGTACTTC.

This chain joins TRBV14 and TRBJ1-1; weak D call: TRBD1 (6 bases). The CDR3 is made up of 12 amino acids. The germline gives CDR1 SGHDN, CDR2 FVKESK. Trimming cost V 4 bases and J 3 bases, with 6 bases left between them. Here the CDR3 reads CASSRQDTEAFF. Written as DNA, the CDR3 is TGTGCCAGCAGCCGACAGGACACTGAAGCTTTCTTT.

The chain uses TRBV5-1 and TRBJ1-5; 7 nucleotides match TRBD1. Germline assignment: CDR1 SGHRS and CDR2 YFSETQ. The CDR3 is made up of 15 amino acids. J gave up 2 bases and V 4 bases, and 6 bases lay outside the gene matches. CDR3 sequence (DNA): TGCGCCAGCAGCCGTACAGGGGAAGGCAATCAGCCCCAGCATTTT. Encoded protein: CASSRTGEGNQPQHF.

J is TRBJ2-2 and V is TRBV30; tentatively, D is TRBD1 (5 bases). There are 14 residues in the CDR3. The V and J ends lost 6 bases and 0 bases respectively, with 11 bases between them. CDR1 GTSNPN and CDR2 SVGIG come from the germline V gene (reference sequence). CDR3 nucleotide sequence: TGTGCCTGCAGGGCAGAAACGAACACCGGGGAGCTGTTTTTT. Translating gives CACRAETNTGELFF.

J is TRBJ1-5 and V is TRBV28, with TRBD1 matching over 8 bases. The CDR3 consists of 15 residues. Germline V gene lookup returns CDR1 MDHEN and CDR2 SYDVKM. With V trimmed by 1 base and J by 2 bases, 1 base remained unmatched. CDR3 in DNA: TGTGCCAGCAGTTTATTGACAGGGGGCAATCAGCCCCAGCATTTT. This translates into CASSLLTGGNQPQHF.

V gene TRBV4-1 combines with J gene TRBJ2-7, with 9 bases matching TRBD1. The length of the CDR3 is 14 residues. Trimming removed 4 bases from V and 4 bases from J; junction bases left unmatched: 5. The germline gives CDR1 MGHRA, CDR2 YSYEKL. The chain's CDR3 is CASSLRTGAYEQYF. The CDR3 coding sequence is TGCGCCAGCAGCCTTAGGACAGGGGCTTACGAGCAGTACTTC.

CDR3: CASSLEQGSYGYTF. DNA of the CDR3: TGTGCCAGCAGCTTGGAACAGGGAAGCTATGGCTACACCTTC. This chain uses TRBV6-1 with TRBJ1-2; TRBD1 is a possible D gene (6 bases). V lost 6 bases and J lost 4, with 15 bases in between. The CDR3 is made up of 14 amino acids. CDR1 is MNHNS and CDR2 is SASEGT in the germline V gene.

The rearrangement links TRBV11-2 to TRBJ1-5; D is possibly TRBD1 (5 bases). Germline V gene sequence: CDR1 SGHAT, CDR2 FQNNGV. The ends were cut back, 0 bases at V and 4 bases at J, with 13 bases in the middle. The CDR3 is 16 residues long. As DNA, the CDR3 is TGTGCCAGCAGCTTAGAGGTCGGGGGTCGGAATCAGCCCCAGCATTTT. This encodes CASSLEVGGRNQPQHF. Drawing the rest from reference TRBV11-2 and TRBJ1-5, the complete variable domain is EAGVAQSPRYKIIEKRQSVAFWCNPISGHATLYWYQQILGQGPKLLIQFQNNGVVDDSQLPKDRFSAERLKGVDSTLKIQPAKLEDSAVYLCASSLEVGGRNQPQHFGDGTRLSIL.

Details on this clone: Other DNA sequences in this specimen translate into the identical CDR3. The V and J genes are TRBV30 and TRBJ1-1; 10 bases fit TRBD1. Unmatched junction bases numbered 14, after V lost 4 bases and J lost 3 bases. Germline loops: CDR1 GTSNPN, CDR2 SVGIG (reference sequence). CDR3 length: 17 amino acids. The CDR3 region is CAWILVGQGFTYTEAFF. CDR3 sequence (DNA): TGTGCCTGGATCCTCGTGGGACAGGGGTTTACTTACACTGAAGCTTTCTTT.

The chain combines TRBV18 with TRBJ2-1, with TRBD1 identical over 9 bases. The CDR3 spans 13 residues. CDR1 KGHSH and CDR2 LQKENI come from the germline V gene. V lost 4 bases and J lost 8; bases outside the gene matches: 3. The CDR3 spells CASSLRDRDEQFF. In DNA, the CDR3 is TGTGCCAGCTCACTTCGGGACAGGGATGAGCAGTTCTTC.

The J gene is TRBJ2-1, the V gene TRBV6-6; TRBD2 aligns across 7 bases. There are 15 residues in the CDR3. The germline V gene has CDR1 MNHNY and CDR2 SVGAGI (reference sequence). The ends lost 4 bases at V and 1 base at J; junction bases unmatched: 4. The CDR3 region is CASSFSGWSYNEQFF. For the CDR3, the DNA is TGTGCCAGCAGTTTTAGCGGGTGGTCCTACAATGAGCAGTTCTTC.

V is TRBV19 and J is TRBJ2-7; 7 bases agree with TRBD1. The CDR3 length is 14 residues. V lost 5 bases and J lost 0; bases outside the gene matches: 4. CDR1 and CDR2 (germline): LNHDA, SQIVND (reference sequence). The CDR3, as DNA: TGTGCCAGTAGTTTGAGGGACAGCTCCTACGAGCAGTACTTC. Protein product: CASSLRDSSYEQYF.

DNA of the CDR3: TGCGCCAGCAGCCCGCCTTTAGGGCAGGGCCTCCAGGGGGACACTGAAGCTTTCTTT. This encodes CASSPPLGQGLQGDTEAFF. The V gene is TRBV5-1, the J gene TRBJ1-1; TRBD1 matches 7 bases. Trimming took 4 bases from V and 3 from J; bases not matched to a gene: 21. The CDR3 has 19 amino acids. Germline V gene lookup returns CDR1 SGHRS and CDR2 YFSETQ.

This sequence joins TRBV6-1 and TRBJ2-2; D call uncertain. V gave up 4 bases and J gave up 5 bases, with 14 bases separating them. Looked up from germline, CDR1 is MNHNS and CDR2 is SASEGT. The CDR3 spans 15 residues. CDR3 in DNA: TGTGCCAGCAGTGTATCCACGGCCGGGACCGGGGAGCTGTTTTTT. Its protein product is CASSVSTAGTGELFF.

This chain links TRBV19 with TRBJ2-5; TRBD2 might be the D (7 bases). V gave up 4 bases and J gave up 5 bases, with 14 bases separating them. This CDR3 has 14 amino acids. CDR1 and CDR2 from the germline V gene are LNHDA and SQIVND (reference sequence). The CDR3 reads CASSKGEGHETQYF. The CDR3 DNA reads as TGTGCCAGTAGTAAGGGGGAGGGCCACGAGACCCAGTACTTC. The variable domain in full, completed from reference TRBV19 and TRBJ2-5, reads DGGITQSPKYLFRKEGQNVTLSCEQNLNHDAMYWYRQDPGQGLRLIYYSQIVNDFQKGDIAEGYSVSREKKESFPLTVTSAQKNPTAFYLCASSKGEGHETQYFGPGTRLLVL.

This clone was picked up one time. V is TRBV4-1 and J is TRBJ1-1; the D gene is possibly TRBD1 (6 bases). This CDR3 has 17 residues. The germline CDR1 and CDR2 sequences are MGHRA and YSYEKL. V dropped 5 bases and J dropped 0 bases, with 19 bases sitting between them. The CDR3 coding sequence is TGCGCCAGCAGCTCGCAGGGGAATATGTTCATGAACACTGAAGCTTTCTTT. This translates into CASSSQGNMFMNTEAFF.

This clone was detected a few times. The chain uses TRBV6-5 and TRBJ2-3, with unresolved D. Trimming left V 5 bases short and J 9 bases short, with 15 bases between. Germline V gene lookup returns CDR1 MNHEY and CDR2 SVGAGI. This CDR3 is built from 13 residues. CDR3 in DNA: TGTGCCAGCAGTGAAATTCCGTCTAGGACGCAGTATTTT. Translating it yields CASSEIPSRTQYF.

This sequence joins TRBV6-5 and TRBJ1-2; 7 nucleotides line up with TRBD1. There are 14 residues in the CDR3. The germline gives CDR1 MNHEY, CDR2 SVGAGI. V lost 0 bases and J lost 3; bases outside the gene matches: 1. The CDR3 here is CASSYSGQYYGYTF. CDR3 DNA sequence: TGTGCCAGCAGTTACTCGGGACAGTACTATGGCTACACCTTC.

V is TRBV7-2 and J is TRBJ1-6; D remains ambiguous. CDR1 is SGHTA, CDR2 FQGNSA, per germline. Trimming removed 1 base from V and 0 bases from J, with 10 bases in between. The CDR3 contains 17 residues. CDR3 sequence: CASSLVRRSSYNSPLHF. The DNA for the CDR3 is TGTGCCAGCAGCTTAGTAAGACGGAGCTCCTATAATTCACCCCTCCACTTT.

The chain recombines TRBV5-5 with TRBJ1-5; TRBD1 is a possible D gene (5 bases). Germline V lookup: CDR1 SGHKS, CDR2 YYEKEE (reference sequence). V dropped 1 base and J dropped 3 bases, with 11 bases sitting between them. The CDR3 is made up of 15 amino acids. This CDR3 is CASSLFVGDNQPQHF. CDR3 DNA: TGTGCCAGCAGCTTGTTTGTAGGGGACAATCAGCCCCAGCATTTT.

The chain has TRBV4-2 and TRBJ1-6, with D tentatively TRBD1 (5 bases). This CDR3 is built from 15 residues. V lost 0 bases and J lost 7, with 10 bases in between. Germline V gene lookup returns CDR1 LGHNA and CDR2 YNFKEQ. The CDR3 sequence: CASSQEWTSNSPLHF. DNA for the CDR3: TGTGCCAGCAGCCAAGAATGGACATCGAATTCACCCCTCCACTTT.

The J gene is TRBJ1-5, the V gene TRBV6-5; tentative D call: TRBD1 (6 bases). This CDR3 has 12 amino acids. Germline V CDR1 and CDR2: MNHEY, SVGAGI. The ends were cut back, 6 bases at V and 7 bases at J, with 10 bases in the middle. For the CDR3, the DNA is TGTGCCAGCAGGGACAGTCAACAGCCCCAGCATTTT. As protein: CASRDSQQPQHF.

The chain recombines TRBV28 with TRBJ1-5; D is perhaps TRBD1 (6 bases). CDR3 size: 17 residues. Germline CDR1 and CDR2: MDHEN and SYDVKM. Trimming pared 11 bases from V and 0 bases from J, leaving 23 bases between. CDR3 region: CAGSRPRTATSNQPQHF. The CDR3, as DNA: TGTGCCGGGTCAAGACCTCGGACAGCTACTAGCAATCAGCCCCAGCATTTT. The variable domain in full, with the rest retrieved from reference TRBV28 and TRBJ1-5, is DVKVTQSSRYLVKRTGEKVFLECVQDMDHENMFWYRQDPGLGLRLIYFSYDVKMKEKGDIPEGYSVSREKKERFSLILESASTNQTSMYLCAGSRPRTATSNQPQHFGDGTRLSIL.